Listed below are T cell receptor beta chains from one sample, sequenced in a study of brain T cells in children with intractable seizures. The table came from immunoSEQ multiplex PCR; TCRdb's copy has only in-frame clones and leaves some out. The sample records about 320,000 clones, over 85% being singletons. This material consisted of peripheral blood, taken approximately 5 months after surgery. All receptors come from a boy younger than two with tuberous sclerosis and intractable seizures. Both conserved end residues are trimmed from each CDR3. The order of the fields is J gene, CDR3 length, V gene, CDR3 protein.

TRBJ2-1,12,TRBV13,ASSLVGSYNEQF
TRBJ2-7,12,TRBV6-5,ASSRDTSSYEQY
TRBJ1-2,12,TRBV10-3,AISETGRGEGYT
TRBJ1-5,15,TRBV7-9,ASSWGTGLMVGQPQH
TRBJ2-7,16,TRBV3-1/TRBV3-2,ASSHGFSGTGNAYEQY
TRBJ2-7,12,TRBV6-4,ASREESGWGEQY
TRBJ2-7,11,TRBV25-1,ASSESRVGEQY
TRBJ2-1,10,TRBV19,ASQSRGNEQF
TRBJ1-3,14,TRBV7-8,ASSLATGVGGNTIY
TRBJ2-5,12,TRBV5-1,ASSPGQIQETQY
TRBJ1-5,13,TRBV25-1,ASSETRGGNQPQH
TRBJ1-1,12,TRBV27,ASSLSSGNTEAF
TRBJ2-3,14,TRBV5-1,ASSSSSGPSTDTQY
TRBJ1-5,13,TRBV16,ASSHVITGAQPQH
TRBJ1-2,11,TRBV6-1,ASSERGGGGYT
TRBJ1-3,9,TRBV7-9,ASSLLNTIY
TRBJ1-5,13,TRBV6-6,ASRPGGTSNQPQH
TRBJ2-7,13,TRBV6-5,ASSREGLGAYEQY
TRBJ2-1,10,TRBV7-9,ASSPWVGEQF
TRBJ2-3,11,TRBV6-4,ASSAGPADTQY
TRBJ1-5,13,TRBV7-8,ASSLTEGGYQPQH
TRBJ2-7,13,TRBV11-1,ASSTGTGLFVEQY
TRBJ2-2,10,TRBV5-6,ASSLSPGELF
TRBJ1-3,12,TRBV6-5,ASRDTLRGDTIY
TRBJ1-4,13,TRBV2,ASTSLGGPNEKLF
TRBJ1-1,12,TRBV19,ASRDRRMNTEAF
TRBJ2-1,17,TRBV19,ASSIIGRTSGLQYNEQF
TRBJ1-1,15,TRBV4-1,ASSQEGWTGRNTEAF
TRBJ2-5,12,TRBV9,ASSVGNAIQTQY
TRBJ1-1,10,TRBV10-1,ASSRKGSEAF
TRBJ2-3,14,TRBV4-2,ATGTSGGQGADTQY
TRBJ2-2,14,TRBV23-1,ASSQLDGGNTGELF
TRBJ1-3,14,TRBV4-1,ASSPADRSSGNTIY
TRBJ2-5,13,TRBV5-1,ASSFAGAKGETQY
TRBJ2-7,10,TRBV12-3/TRBV12-4,ASSLGGGVQY
TRBJ2-7,11,TRBV6-5,ASSLFNTDEQY
TRBJ2-7,12,TRBV10-3,AISDEGRSYEQY
TRBJ2-1,11,TRBV9,ASSVDPQGEQF
TRBJ1-2,9,TRBV12-3/TRBV12-4,ASSSDYGYT
TRBJ2-7,9,TRBV3-1/TRBV3-2,ASSPAYEQY
TRBJ1-2,12,TRBV6-5,ASRPGHPNYGYT
TRBJ1-1,13,TRBV6-5,ASRTIRQKNTEAF
TRBJ2-3,11,TRBV4-1,ASSRFRTDTQY
TRBJ1-1,14,TRBV5-6,ASSLARGGWNTEAF
TRBJ2-2,16,TRBV11-3,ASSLDGLAGAHTGELF